A single T cell receptor beta chain is shown here with its context. Its antigen is undetermined. The data derive from a study of cytomegalovirus exposure and HLA in healthy donors. Overall study results and limits: A later analysis reportedly identified an Asian-associated ancestry cluster as carrying fewer N-insertions than the roughly 700-donor mean. A later analysis found common viral pathogens apparently linked to several of the most significant clusters.

The CDR3 sequence is 13 residues long. With 4 bases removed from V and 7 bases from J, the gap between germline ends came to 14 bases. The germline V gene has CDR1 SGDLS and CDR2 YYNGEE. With 60 Vbeta and 13 Jbeta primers, the PCR was carried out. Sequencing used immunoSEQ multiplex PCR; TCRdb keeps in-frame clones, though not all of them. The data hold under 150,000 clones, with 70% to 80% observed a single time. The sample consisted of PBMCs. The chain employs TRBV9 and TRBJ1-2; possible D gene TRBD1, 5 bases. This TCR was recovered from a man between 25 and 39 years old in good health and CMV-seronegative. CDR3 sequence: CASSPRMGGGYTF. DNA of the CDR3: TGTGCCAGCAGCCCCCGGATGGGGGGTGGCTACACCTTC.